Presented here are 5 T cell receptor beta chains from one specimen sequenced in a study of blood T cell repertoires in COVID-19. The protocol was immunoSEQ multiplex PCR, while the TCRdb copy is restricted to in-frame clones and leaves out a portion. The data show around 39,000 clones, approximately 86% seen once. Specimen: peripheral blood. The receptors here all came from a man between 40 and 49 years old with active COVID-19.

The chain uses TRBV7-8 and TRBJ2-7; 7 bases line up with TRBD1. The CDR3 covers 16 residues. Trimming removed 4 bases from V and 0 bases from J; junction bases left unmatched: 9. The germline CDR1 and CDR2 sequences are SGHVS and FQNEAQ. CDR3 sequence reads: CASSSIRTGSSYEQYF. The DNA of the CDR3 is TGTGCCAGCAGCTCCATAAGGACAGGTAGCTCCTACGAGCAGTACTTC.

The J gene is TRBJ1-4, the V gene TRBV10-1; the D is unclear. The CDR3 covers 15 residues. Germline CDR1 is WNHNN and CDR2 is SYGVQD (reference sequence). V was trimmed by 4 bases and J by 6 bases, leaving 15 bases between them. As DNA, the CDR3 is TGCGCCAGCAGTGTTCCGGGGAGGAAAGATGAAAAACTGTTTTTT. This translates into CASSVPGRKDEKLFF.

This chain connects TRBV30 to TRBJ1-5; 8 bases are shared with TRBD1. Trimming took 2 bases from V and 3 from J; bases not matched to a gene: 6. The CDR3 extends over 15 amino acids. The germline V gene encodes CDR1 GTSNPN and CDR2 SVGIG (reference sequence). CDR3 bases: TGTGCCTGGAGTATCGGGGACAGGCTCAATCAGCCCCAGCATTTT. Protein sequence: CAWSIGDRLNQPQHF.

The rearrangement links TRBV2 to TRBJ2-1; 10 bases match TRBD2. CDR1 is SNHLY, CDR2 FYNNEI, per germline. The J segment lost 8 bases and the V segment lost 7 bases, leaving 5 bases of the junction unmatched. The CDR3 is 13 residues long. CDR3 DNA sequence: TGTGCCAGCATGGCTAGCGGGAGCGATGAGCAGTTCTTC. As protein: CASMASGSDEQFF. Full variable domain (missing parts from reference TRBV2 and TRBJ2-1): EPEVTQTPSHQVTQMGQEVILRCVPISNHLYFYWYRQILGQKVEFLVSFYNNEISEKSEIFDDQFSVERPDGSNFTLKIRSTKLEDSAMYFCASMASGSDEQFFGPGTRLTVL.

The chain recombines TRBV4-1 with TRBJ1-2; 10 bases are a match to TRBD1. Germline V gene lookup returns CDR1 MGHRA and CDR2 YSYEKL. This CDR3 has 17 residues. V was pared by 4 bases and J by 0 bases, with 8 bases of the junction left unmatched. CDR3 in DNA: TGCGCCAGCAGCCTACATGCCGGACAGGGGGCTAACTATGGCTACACCTTC. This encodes CASSLHAGQGANYGYTF.